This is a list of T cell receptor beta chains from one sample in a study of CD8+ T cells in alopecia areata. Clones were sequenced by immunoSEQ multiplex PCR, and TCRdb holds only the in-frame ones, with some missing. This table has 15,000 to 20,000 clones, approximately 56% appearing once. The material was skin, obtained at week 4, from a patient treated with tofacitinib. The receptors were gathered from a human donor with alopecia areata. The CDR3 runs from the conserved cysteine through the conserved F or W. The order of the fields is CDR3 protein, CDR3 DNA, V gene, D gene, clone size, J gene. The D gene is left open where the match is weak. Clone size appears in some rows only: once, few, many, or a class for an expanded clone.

CDR3: CASSSRDRVTDNSPLHF
DNA: TGCGCCAGCAGCAGCAGGGACAGGGTTACCGATAATTCACCCCTCCACTTT
V: TRBV4-3
D: TRBD1
size: -
J: TRBJ1-6

CDR3: CASSAGGRNEKLFF
DNA: TGTGCCAGCAGTGCAGGGGGACGGAATGAAAAACTGTTTTTT
V: TRBV28
D: TRBD1
size: -
J: TRBJ1-4

CDR3: CASRKNRGDRGNEQFF
DNA: TGTGCCAGCAGAAAAAACAGGGGGGACCGAGGTAATGAGCAGTTCTTC
V: TRBV28
D: TRBD1
size: once
J: TRBJ2-1

CDR3: CASSWPGEANNNEQFF
DNA: TGTGCCAGCAGTTGGCCAGGGGAGGCCAACAACAATGAGCAGTTCTTC
V: TRBV28
D: -
size: few
J: TRBJ2-1

CDR3: CASSPRQGQNTEAFF
DNA: TGTGCCAGCAGCCCCCGGCAGGGCCAGAACACTGAAGCTTTCTTT
V: TRBV7-8
D: -
size: -
J: TRBJ1-1

CDR3: CSVLGQGAKGYTF
DNA: TGCAGCGTGCTCGGACAGGGGGCGAAAGGCTACACCTTC
V: TRBV29-1
D: TRBD1
size: -
J: TRBJ1-2

CDR3: CASSLWTGLYEQYF
DNA: TGTGCCAGCAGCCTATGGACAGGTCTGTACGAGCAGTACTTC
V: TRBV7-8
D: TRBD1
size: -
J: TRBJ2-7

CDR3: CASSASVNTEAFF
DNA: TGCGCCAGCAGTGCGTCAGTGAACACTGAAGCTTTCTTT
V: TRBV10-2
D: -
size: once
J: TRBJ1-1

CDR3: CASSGGGVGVYGYTF
DNA: TGTGCCAGCAGCGGAGGTGGTGTGGGAGTCTATGGCTACACCTTC
V: TRBV7-9
D: -
size: -
J: TRBJ1-2

CDR3: CSVGRASYEQYF
DNA: TGCAGCGTTGGCCGGGCGAGCTACGAGCAGTACTTC
V: TRBV29-1
D: -
size: -
J: TRBJ2-7

CDR3: CASSPPTTTEAFF
DNA: TGTGCCAGCTCACCACCAACGACCACTGAAGCTTTCTTT
V: TRBV18
D: -
size: -
J: TRBJ1-1

CDR3: CASSYDRSVGAGEQYF
DNA: TGTGCCAGCAGTTACGATCGTTCCGTGGGGGCGGGCGAGCAGTACTTC
V: TRBV6-6
D: -
size: few
J: TRBJ2-7

CDR3: CASSLGSSGYTF
DNA: TGTGCCAGCAGCCTCGGTAGTTCTGGCTACACCTTC
V: TRBV7-2
D: -
size: -
J: TRBJ1-2

CDR3: CASSVGGQETQYF
DNA: TGTGCCAGCAGTGTTGGTGGGCAAGAGACCCAGTACTTC
V: TRBV7-2
D: -
size: -
J: TRBJ2-5

CDR3: CASPPGPDLNSPLHF
DNA: TGTGCCAGCCCACCAGGGCCCGACCTTAATTCACCCCTCCACTTT
V: TRBV25-1
D: -
size: -
J: TRBJ1-6

CDR3: CASSKETGGLNEQFF
DNA: TGTGCCAGCAGCAAAGAGACAGGGGGACTCAATGAGCAGTTCTTC
V: TRBV21-1
D: -
size: -
J: TRBJ2-1

CDR3: CASSLQTVYNSPLHF
DNA: TGTGCCAGCAGCTTACAGACAGTCTATAATTCACCCCTCCACTTT
V: TRBV7-2
D: -
size: -
J: TRBJ1-6

CDR3: CASSQDWGGSANEQFF
DNA: TGCGCCAGCAGCCAAGATTGGGGGGGGTCGGCCAATGAGCAGTTCTTC
V: TRBV4-3
D: TRBD2
size: -
J: TRBJ2-1

CDR3: CASSQDPGPTYGYTF
DNA: TGCGCCAGCAGCCAAGATCCGGGGCCCACCTATGGCTACACCTTC
V: TRBV4-1
D: -
size: few
J: TRBJ1-2

CDR3: CASSLWTSAEKTQYF
DNA: TGTGCCAGCAGCTTATGGACTAGCGCCGAAAAGACCCAGTACTTC
V: TRBV28
D: TRBD2
size: once
J: TRBJ2-5

CDR3: CASSEALGGEEQYF
DNA: TGTGCCAGCAGTGAAGCGCTTGGTGGCGAGGAGCAGTACTTC
V: TRBV2
D: -
size: -
J: TRBJ2-7

CDR3: CASSTSDRRTSPYREAFF
DNA: TGTGCCAGCAGTACATCGGACAGACGTACCTCCCCGTACCGTGAAGCTTTCTTT
V: TRBV25-1
D: -
size: -
J: TRBJ1-1

CDR3: CASSFRQVERGTGELFF
DNA: TGCGCCAGCAGCTTCCGACAGGTTGAGCGCGGCACCGGGGAGCTGTTTTTT
V: TRBV5-1
D: -
size: few
J: TRBJ2-2

CDR3: CASSQMSPNTEAFF
DNA: TGCGCCAGCAGCCAAATGTCACCTAACACTGAAGCTTTCTTT
V: TRBV23-1
D: -
size: few
J: TRBJ1-1

CDR3: CASSTDSISPLHF
DNA: TGTGCCAGCAGCACGGACAGTATTTCACCCCTCCACTTT
V: TRBV6-5
D: -
size: -
J: TRBJ1-6

CDR3: CASSPQATSGPYEQYF
DNA: TGTGCCAGCAGCCCACAAGCGACTAGCGGGCCGTACGAGCAGTACTTC
V: TRBV7-3
D: TRBD2
size: -
J: TRBJ2-7

CDR3: CASSLYMTTRELFF
DNA: TGTGCCAGCAGCTTATATATGACCACCAGGGAGCTGTTTTTT
V: TRBV7-2
D: -
size: -
J: TRBJ2-2

CDR3: CASSPRTANRDYTQYF
DNA: TGTGCCAGCAGCCCCAGGACAGCAAACCGAGACTATACGCAGTATTTT
V: TRBV11-2
D: -
size: -
J: TRBJ2-3

CDR3: CAGMGQGGTDTQYF
DNA: TGTGCCGGAATGGGACAGGGTGGCACAGATACGCAGTATTTT
V: TRBV7-9
D: TRBD1
size: few
J: TRBJ2-3

CDR3: CASVDRVNTGELFF
DNA: TGTGCCAGCGTGGACAGAGTAAACACCGGGGAGCTGTTTTTT
V: TRBV10-3
D: -
size: -
J: TRBJ2-2

CDR3: CASSLAADTQYF
DNA: TGTGCCAGCAGCTTAGCTGCAGATACGCAGTATTTT
V: TRBV7-9
D: -
size: -
J: TRBJ2-3

CDR3: CASSSAPQGFHYEQYF
DNA: TGCGCCAGCAGCTCAGCCCCACAGGGGTTTCACTACGAGCAGTACTTC
V: TRBV5-1
D: TRBD1
size: few
J: TRBJ2-7

CDR3: CASSSLGSGDTQYF
DNA: TGTGCCAGCAGCTCGTTAGGAAGTGGAGATACGCAGTATTTT
V: TRBV7-9
D: -
size: few
J: TRBJ2-3

CDR3: CASSLGAGSGNTIYF
DNA: TGCGCCAGCAGCTTGGGTGCAGGCTCTGGAAACACCATATATTTT
V: TRBV5-1
D: -
size: -
J: TRBJ1-3

CDR3: CASSFGGKRSEAFF
DNA: TGTGCCAGCAGTTTCGGGGGGAAGAGGTCTGAAGCTTTCTTT
V: TRBV28
D: -
size: -
J: TRBJ1-1

CDR3: CASSLAYDEQFF
DNA: TGTGCCAGCAGCCTAGCATACGATGAGCAGTTCTTC
V: TRBV11-2
D: -
size: few
J: TRBJ2-1

CDR3: CASSLDFGEEYF
DNA: TGTGCCAGCAGCTTGGATTTTGGAGAAGAGTACTTC
V: TRBV5-4
D: -
size: -
J: TRBJ2-7

CDR3: CASSPGTSGVTGELFF
DNA: TGCGCCAGCAGCCCAGGGACTAGCGGGGTGACCGGGGAGCTGTTTTTT
V: TRBV5-1
D: TRBD2
size: -
J: TRBJ2-2

CDR3: CASSLGRTSGDYEQYF
DNA: TGTGCCAGCAGCTTAGGCCGGACTAGCGGGGACTACGAGCAGTACTTC
V: TRBV7-9
D: TRBD2
size: -
J: TRBJ2-7

CDR3: CASSLIGGGSLRGYTF
DNA: TGTGCCAGCAGCTTAATTGGGGGAGGGTCCCTTCGGGGCTACACCTTC
V: TRBV7-2
D: -
size: -
J: TRBJ1-2

CDR3: CASSLTVNTGELFF
DNA: TGTGCCAGCAGCCTGACAGTGAACACCGGGGAGCTGTTTTTT
V: TRBV5-5
D: -
size: -
J: TRBJ2-2

CDR3: CASSWGVLQFF
DNA: TGTGCCAGCAGTTGGGGCGTTTTGCAGTTCTTC
V: TRBV27
D: -
size: medium-sized
J: TRBJ2-1

CDR3: CASSVMAGQTYGYTF
DNA: TGTGCCAGCAGCGTTATGGCGGGACAGACCTATGGCTACACCTTC
V: TRBV2
D: TRBD1
size: -
J: TRBJ1-2

CDR3: CASSEILSSIDYEQYF
DNA: TGTGCCAGCAGTGAAATATTGTCTAGCATTGACTACGAGCAGTACTTC
V: TRBV2
D: -
size: -
J: TRBJ2-7

CDR3: CASSYYNEQFF
DNA: TGTGCCAGCAGCTATTACAATGAGCAGTTCTTC
V: TRBV5-4
D: -
size: -
J: TRBJ2-1

CDR3: CASSSRTVGANVLTF
DNA: TGCGCCAGCAGCTCCCGGACAGTAGGGGCCAACGTCCTGACTTTC
V: TRBV5-1
D: -
size: few
J: TRBJ2-6

CDR3: CASSPSLAGDHEQYF
DNA: TGTGCCAGCAGCCCAAGTCTGGCAGGGGACCACGAGCAGTACTTC
V: TRBV11-1
D: -
size: -
J: TRBJ2-7

CDR3: CASRLNEKLFF
DNA: TGTGCCAGCAGGTTAAATGAAAAACTGTTTTTT
V: TRBV6-5
D: -
size: -
J: TRBJ1-4

CDR3: CASSSRDSTDTQYF
DNA: TGTGCCAGCTCGTCCCGGGACAGCACAGATACGCAGTATTTT
V: TRBV18
D: -
size: -
J: TRBJ2-3

CDR3: CASSAGTSGSLSYNEQFF
DNA: TGTGCCAGCAGCGCCGGGACTAGCGGCTCACTTTCCTACAATGAGCAGTTCTTC
V: TRBV5-4
D: TRBD2
size: -
J: TRBJ2-1

CDR3: CAPFVGGIAQPQHF
DNA: TGTGCCCCCTTTGTTGGAGGGATCGCTCAGCCCCAGCATTTT
V: TRBV21-1
D: -
size: large
J: TRBJ1-5